Described below is a single TCR beta chain sequence and its context. The clone's antigen remains unknown. No qualities accompany the bases; no much larger clone lies one base away. The immunoSEQ Assay, a bias-controlled multiplex PCR, was used to amplify TCRbeta CDR3 regions from genomic DNA. Regarding the original processing steps: The number of nucleated cells in each sample was estimated from the amplification of reference gene primers within the assay. To quantify the absolute abundance of each unique TCRbeta CDR3 rearrangement, sequence reads were collapsed and filtered. For each sample, productive Simpson clonality was calculated as the square root of Simpson's diversity index over productive rearrangements. This immuneACCESS table, as held by TCRdb, lists in-frame sequences with V and J called but not all clones. Of the missing ones, under half trace to an unresolved V gene in checked studies; the others have no known cause. The DNA gave D and trimming, while V, J and clone size come from that table. The sample profile shows 200,000 to 300,000 clones; 92% of them were found once. The top ten constitute about 0.79% of the sample.

One collaborating source in Seattle enrolled patients during active infection and followed them longitudinally through the course of disease. Collaborating institutions collected whole blood in K2EDTA tubes following their own protocols. For TCRbeta analysis, collaborators shipped samples in one of three forms: frozen whole blood, isolated PBMCs, or DNA extracted from either of those sample types. The CDR3 spans 13 residues, from the cysteine through the phenylalanine. The read is trimmed to its CDR3 DNA, 39 bases read in frame from base 1. Based on the germline V gene, the CDR1 and CDR2 sequences are MGHRA and YSYEKL. V drops 6 bases and J drops 13 bases, leaving 16 bases in between. These data come from a study of blood T cell repertoires in COVID-19 (dated by TCRdb to 2018 to 2021). Concerning the study at large: Samples covering the acute and convalescent phases of COVID-19 were provided by collaborators in the United States, Italy and Spain. The prospective study material was composed of cDNA or gDNA derived from T cells, B-cell-depleted T cells, or PBMCs. The dataset comprised deeply sampled blood TCRbeta repertoires from subjects exposed to, actively infected with, or recovered from COVID-19. The repertoires were released in a freely available public database meant as a resource for research on the immune response to SARS-CoV-2. The samples were drawn from two sources: the first 160 participants of the ongoing ImmuneRACE study, and approximately 1,300 subjects contributed by 6 global collaborators. Nearly every sample came with metadata listing a de-identified subject ID, COVID-19 status, age in years and sex. Where available, HLA class I and class II types were taken from metadata supplied by the sample provider and were not determined by assay-based typing.

Points the paper makes about the study in general: How much clinical and demographic metadata was included differed by source and by participant, and the metadata was provided uncurated.

The clonotype comes from a man aged 25 to 45 with COVID-19, enrolled during active disease. Material: peripheral blood. The chain uses TRBV4-1 and TRBJ1-6; TRBD1 could be the D gene, as 6 bases match. Here the CDR3 is given as CASSPVGGAPLHF. The sequenced DNA: TGCGCCAGCAGTCCCGTAGGGGGGGCCCCCCTCCACTTT.